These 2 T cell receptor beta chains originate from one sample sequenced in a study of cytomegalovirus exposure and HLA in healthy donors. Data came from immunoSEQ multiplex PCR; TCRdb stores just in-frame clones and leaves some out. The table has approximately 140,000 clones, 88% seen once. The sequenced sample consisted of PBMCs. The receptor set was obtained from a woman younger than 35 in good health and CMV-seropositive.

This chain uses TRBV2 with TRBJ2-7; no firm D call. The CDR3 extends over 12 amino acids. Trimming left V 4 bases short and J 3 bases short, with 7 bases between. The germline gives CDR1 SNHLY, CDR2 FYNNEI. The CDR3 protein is CASSGLSYEQYF. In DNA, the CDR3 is TGTGCCAGCAGTGGATTGAGCTACGAGCAGTACTTC.

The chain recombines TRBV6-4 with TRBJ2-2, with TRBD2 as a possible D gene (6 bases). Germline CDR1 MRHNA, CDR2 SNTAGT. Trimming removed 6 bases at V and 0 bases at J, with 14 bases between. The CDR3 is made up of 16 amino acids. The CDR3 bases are TGTGCCAGCAGCGCCGGGGGTACTGCGAACACCGGGGAGCTGTTTTTT. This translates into CASSAGGTANTGELFF.